Described below is a single TCR beta chain sequence and its context. Its target is not known. The data belong to a study of T cell responses to AZD1222 COVID-19 vaccine. General observations from the study: Along spike, vaccine-associated CD4 TCRs were found throughout, with dominance at 160-218 and 743-854. Most donors were white British, females outnumbered males, and clonal diversity was possibly underestimated. Elevations in Spike-specific TCR breadth and depth followed administration of two AZD1222 doses. Repertoires were obtained solely post-peak T cell response.

Here immunoSEQ multiplex PCR was the method, and the copy in TCRdb shows in-frame clones only, minus some. The sample holds over 70,000 clones, about 91% seen once. In germline, CDR1 is MNHEY, CDR2 SVGAGI. The CDR3 is 13 residues long. Trimming took 7 bases from V and 1 from J, leaving 8 bases between them. The specimen comprised peripheral blood, sampled 28 days after the second AZD1222 dose. This sequence was found in an adult who received the AZD1222 COVID-19 vaccine. V usage is TRBV6-5 and J usage is TRBJ1-5; D unclear. CDR3 bases: TGTGCCAGCACCTTGACAAGCAATCAGCCCCAGCATTTT. It encodes CASTLTSNQPQHF.